Listed here is a single TCR beta chain. These data come from a study of control samples from healthy donors and cancer patients. Profiled with immunoSEQ multiplex PCR; TCRdb holds only in-frame clones, not every one. This table has some 130,000 clones, 88% appearing once. The CDR3 spans 15 residues. CDR1 and CDR2 from the germline V gene are SEHNR and FQNEAQ (reference sequence). V lost 5 bases to trimming and J lost 8 bases, with 19 bases between them. The sequenced sample was blood. This receptor was identified in a woman aged 30 to 39 in good health. The genes are TRBV7-9 and TRBJ2-1, with a possible D match to TRBD2 (5 bases). The CDR3 reads CASSQTAGMRDEQFF. In DNA form, the CDR3 reads TGTGCCAGCAGCCAGACCGCCGGGATGCGGGATGAGCAGTTCTTC. Full variable domain (rest looked up from reference TRBV7-9 and TRBJ2-1): DTGVSQNPRHKITKRGQNVTFRCDPISEHNRLYWYRQTLGQGPEFLTYFQNEAQLEKSRLLSDRFSAERPKGSFSTLEIQRTEQGDSAMYLCASSQTAGMRDEQFFGPGTRLTVL.